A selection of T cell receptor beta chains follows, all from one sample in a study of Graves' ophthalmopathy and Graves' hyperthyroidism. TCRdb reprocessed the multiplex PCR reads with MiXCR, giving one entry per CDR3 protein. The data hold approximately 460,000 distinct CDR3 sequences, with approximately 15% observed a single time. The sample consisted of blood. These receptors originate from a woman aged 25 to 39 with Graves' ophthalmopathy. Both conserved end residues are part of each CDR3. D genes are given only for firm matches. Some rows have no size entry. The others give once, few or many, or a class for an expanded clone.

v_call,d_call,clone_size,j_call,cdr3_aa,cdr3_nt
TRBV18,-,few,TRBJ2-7,CASSGPHGSYEQYF,TGTGCCAGCTCAGGTCCCCACGGCTCCTACGAGCAGTACTTC
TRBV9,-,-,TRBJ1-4,CASSKGTSNEKLFF,TGTGCCAGCAGCAAAGGGACATCAAATGAAAAACTGTTTTTT
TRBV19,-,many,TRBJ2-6,CASSKRTDGANVLTF,TGTGCCAGTAGTAAACGGACAGACGGGGCCAACGTCCTGACTTTC
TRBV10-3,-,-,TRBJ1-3,CAVWTDDSGNTIYF,TGTGCCGTCTGGACGGATGACTCTGGAAACACCATATATTTT
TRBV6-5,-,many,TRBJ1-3,CASGTTVGNTIYF,TGTGCCAGCGGGACAACGGTTGGAAACACCATATATTTT
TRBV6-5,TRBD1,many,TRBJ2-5,CASRPTGGEGTQYF,TGTGCCAGCAGGCCGACAGGGGGCGAGGGGACCCAGTACTTC
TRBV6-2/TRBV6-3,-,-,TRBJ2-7,CASSYPSLDGGSYQQYF,TGTGCCAGCAGTTACCCAAGTCTTGATGGCGGATCCTATCAGCAGTACTTC
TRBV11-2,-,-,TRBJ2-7,CASSLGRIRVGKGEQYF,TGTGCCAGCAGCTTAGGTCGCATAAGGGTAGGAAAAGGCGAGCAGTACTTC
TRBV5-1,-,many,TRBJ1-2,CASTPVGTHGYTF,TGCGCCAGCACGCCTGTGGGCACTCATGGCTACACCTTC
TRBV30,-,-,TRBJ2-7,CAWSVLGEEQYF,TGTGCCTGGAGTGTACTTGGGGAAGAGCAGTACTTC
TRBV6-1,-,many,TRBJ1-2,CASSEALRGGYTF,TGTGCCAGCAGTGAAGCGCTTCGGGGGGGCTACACCTTC
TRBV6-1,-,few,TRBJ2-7,CASSEAVRSGLGQYF,TGTGCCAGCAGTGAAGCGGTGAGATCGGGATTGGGGCAGTACTTC
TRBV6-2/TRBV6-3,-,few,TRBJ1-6,CASSPFRNFDSPLHF,TGTGCCAGCTCACCATTTCGGAATTTTGATTCACCCCTCCACTTT
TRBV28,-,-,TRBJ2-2,CASSLGVSMQLFF,TGTGCCAGCAGTTTAGGCGTAAGTATGCAGCTGTTTTTT
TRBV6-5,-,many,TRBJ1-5,CASHQGKQPQHF,TGTGCCAGCCACCAGGGGAAACAGCCCCAGCATTTT
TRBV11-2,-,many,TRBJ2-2,CASSLRGGNTGELFF,TGTGCCAGCAGCTTACGAGGGGGGAACACCGGGGAGCTGTTTTTT
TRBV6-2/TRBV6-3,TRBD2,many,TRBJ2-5,CASSGLAAYQETQYF,TGTGCCAGCAGCGGACTAGCAGCTTACCAAGAGACCCAGTACTTC
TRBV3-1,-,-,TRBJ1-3,CASSRSAGPNSGNTIYF,TGTGCCAGCAGCCGGTCCGCGGGACCCAACTCTGGAAACACCATATATTTT
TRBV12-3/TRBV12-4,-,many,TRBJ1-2,CASSFSGGSDGYTF,TGTGCCAGCAGTTTTTCCGGGGGATCCGATGGCTACACCTTC
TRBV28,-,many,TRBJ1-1,CASSPGSNLNTEAFF,TGTGCCAGCAGCCCGGGATCAAACCTGAACACTGAAGCTTTCTTT
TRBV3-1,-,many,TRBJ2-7,CASSQSLPVGQYF,TGTGCCAGCAGCCAGTCACTCCCCGTGGGGCAGTACTTC
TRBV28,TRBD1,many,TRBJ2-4,CASSPDRDIQYF,TGTGCCAGCAGTCCGGACAGGGACATTCAGTACTTC
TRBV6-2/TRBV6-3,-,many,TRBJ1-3,CASSRVVQGVSSGNTIYF,TGTGCCAGCAGCCGCGTCGTACAAGGGGTATCCTCTGGAAACACCATATATTTT
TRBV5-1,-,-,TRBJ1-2,CASRVSSYGYTF,TGCGCCAGCAGGGTTTCCTCCTATGGCTACACCTTC
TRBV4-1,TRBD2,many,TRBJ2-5,CASSQDRTLAGAQETQYF,TGCGCCAGCAGCCAAGATCGTACTCTAGCGGGAGCCCAAGAGACCCAGTACTTC
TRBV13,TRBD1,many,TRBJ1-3,CASSPWGDSSGNTIYF,TGTGCCAGCAGCCCCTGGGGGGACAGCTCTGGAAACACCATATATTTT
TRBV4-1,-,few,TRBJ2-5,CASSQDPRARKETQYF,TGCGCCAGCAGCCAAGACCCAAGGGCGCGAAAAGAGACCCAGTACTTC
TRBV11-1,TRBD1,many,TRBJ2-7,CASSSVGQGDSYEQYF,TGTGCCAGCAGCTCGGTCGGACAGGGAGATTCCTACGAGCAGTACTTC
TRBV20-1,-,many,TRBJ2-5,CSASPPPRASRETQYF,TGCAGTGCTAGCCCTCCCCCGAGGGCCTCGAGGGAGACCCAGTACTTC
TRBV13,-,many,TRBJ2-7,CASSWFTGIAQYF,TGTGCCAGCTCCTGGTTTACCGGTATTGCGCAGTACTTC
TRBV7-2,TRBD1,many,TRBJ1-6,CASSFDRGRSSPPHF,TGTGCCAGCAGCTTCGACAGGGGGCGTTCTTCACCCCCCCACTTT
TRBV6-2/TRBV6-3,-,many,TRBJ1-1,CASSAIQGWYPEAFF,TGTGCCAGCAGTGCTATACAGGGCTGGTATCCTGAAGCTTTCTTT
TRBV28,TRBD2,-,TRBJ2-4,CASSTLAGGQNIKYF,TGTGCCAGCAGTACTCTAGCGGGGGGGCAAAACATTAAGTACTTC
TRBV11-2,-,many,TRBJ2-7,CASSPIGTALYEQYF,TGTGCCAGCAGCCCGATTGGGACGGCGCTCTACGAGCAGTACTTC
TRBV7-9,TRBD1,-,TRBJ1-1,CASSPLTGGNTEAFF,TGTGCCAGCAGCCCATTGACAGGGGGCAACACTGAAGCTTTCTTT
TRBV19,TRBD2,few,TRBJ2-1,CASSAGTSGYNEQFF,TGTGCCAGTAGTGCCGGGACTAGCGGGTACAATGAGCAGTTCTTC
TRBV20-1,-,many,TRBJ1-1,CSEAGPMNTEAFF,TGCAGTGAAGCGGGCCCCATGAACACTGAAGCTTTCTTT
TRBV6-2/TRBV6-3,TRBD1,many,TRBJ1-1,CASNNRGLSTEAFF,TGTGCCAGCAACAACAGGGGGCTGAGCACTGAAGCTTTCTTT
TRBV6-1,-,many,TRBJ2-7,CASSEGPFEQYF,TGTGCCAGCAGCGAGGGACCGTTCGAGCAGTACTTC
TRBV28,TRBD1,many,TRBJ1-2,CASITGADDGYTF,TGTGCCAGCATTACAGGGGCGGATGATGGCTACACCTTC
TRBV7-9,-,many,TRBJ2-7,CASSVIQSYEQYF,TGTGCCAGCAGCGTAATACAGTCCTACGAGCAGTACTTC
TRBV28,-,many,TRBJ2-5,CASNPLGAGQETQYF,TGTGCCAGCAACCCCCTTGGCGCCGGGCAAGAGACCCAGTACTTC
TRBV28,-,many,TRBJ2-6,CATRTASGANVLTF,TGTGCCACCCGGACAGCCTCTGGGGCCAACGTCCTGACTTTC
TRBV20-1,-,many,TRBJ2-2,CSVMDSNTGELFF,TGCAGTGTTATGGACTCCAACACCGGGGAGCTGTTTTTT
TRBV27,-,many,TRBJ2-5,CASSLETDQETQYF,TGTGCCAGCAGTTTGGAGACAGACCAAGAGACCCAGTACTTC
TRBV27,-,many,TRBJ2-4,CASSLSSFAKNIQYF,TGTGCCAGCAGTTTATCAAGCTTTGCCAAAAACATTCAGTACTTC
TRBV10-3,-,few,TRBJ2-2,CAISANRNTGELFF,TGTGCCATCAGTGCAAACAGGAACACCGGGGAGCTGTTTTTT
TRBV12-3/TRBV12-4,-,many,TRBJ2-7,CASSLGTDSAEQYF,TGTGCCAGCAGTTTAGGGACCGACAGCGCCGAGCAGTACTTC
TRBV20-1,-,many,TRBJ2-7,CSARDQYEQYF,TGCAGTGCTAGAGATCAATACGAGCAGTACTTC
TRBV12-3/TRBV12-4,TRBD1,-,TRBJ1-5,CASSYEIGGAAQPQHF,TGTGCCAGCAGTTACGAGATAGGGGGCGCGGCGCAGCCCCAGCATTTT
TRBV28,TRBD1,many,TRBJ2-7,CASSLTGASYEQYF,TGTGCCAGCAGTTTGACAGGGGCGTCCTACGAGCAGTACTTC
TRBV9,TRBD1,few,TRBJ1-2,CASSSNQGVYGYTF,TGTGCCAGCAGCTCGAATCAGGGGGTATATGGCTACACCTTC
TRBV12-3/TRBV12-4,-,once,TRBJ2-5,CASSLIGRRTSRFETQYF,TGTGCCAGCAGTTTAATAGGGAGACGGACCTCAAGATTTGAGACCCAGTACTTC
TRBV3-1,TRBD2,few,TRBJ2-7,CASSPNLAGVHEQYF,TGTGCCAGCAGCCCGAACTTAGCGGGAGTCCACGAGCAGTACTTC
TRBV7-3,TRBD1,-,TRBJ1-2,CASSLTGGQGGPGYGYTF,TGTGCCAGCAGCTTAACGGGCGGACAGGGGGGACCGGGGTATGGCTACACCTTC
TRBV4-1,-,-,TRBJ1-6,CASSQAARLLSPLHF,TGCGCCAGCAGCCAGGCAGCGCGGCTTCTTTCACCCCTCCACTTT
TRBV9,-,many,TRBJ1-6,CASSVGARSRYNSPLHF,TGTGCCAGCAGCGTAGGAGCACGCAGTCGTTATAATTCACCCCTCCACTTT
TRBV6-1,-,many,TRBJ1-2,CVLQASNYGYTF,TGTGTGCTTCAGGCTTCTAACTATGGCTACACCTTC
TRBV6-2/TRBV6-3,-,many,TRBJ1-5,CASSYGQGGTNQPQHF,TGTGCCAGCAGTTACGGTCAGGGTGGGACTAATCAGCCCCAGCATTTT
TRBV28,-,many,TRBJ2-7,CASRNRASAYEQYF,TGTGCCAGCAGAAACAGGGCTTCGGCCTACGAGCAGTACTTC